This TCR beta chain is drawn from a study of blood T cell repertoires in COVID-19 (TCRdb year 2020). In terms of the full investigation: The collaborator samples originated in the United States, Italy and Spain and spanned the acute and convalescent phases of COVID-19. Where available, HLA class I and class II types were obtained from metadata supplied by the sample provider rather than from assay-based typing. The repertoires were released in a freely available public database intended as a resource for research on the immune response to SARS-CoV-2. The material from the prospective study consisted of cDNA or gDNA derived from T cells, B-cell-depleted T cells, or PBMCs. A de-identified subject ID, COVID-19 status, age in years and sex were almost always included in the sample metadata. Samples were obtained from the ongoing ImmuneRACE study (first 160 participants) and from some 1,300 subjects provided by 6 global collaborators. The dataset comprised deeply sampled blood TCRbeta repertoires from subjects exposed to, actively infected with, or recovered from COVID-19.

What the research found in general, with its limitations: The amount of clinical and demographic metadata varied by source and participant and was provided uncurated.

The immunoSEQ Assay, a bias-controlled multiplex PCR, was used to amplify TCRbeta CDR3 regions from genomic DNA. Per the original workflow: Nucleated cell counts per sample were estimated from amplification of reference gene primers within the assay. Sequence reads were collapsed and filtered to measure the absolute abundance of every unique TCRbeta CDR3 rearrangement. Productive Simpson clonality was computed per sample as the square root of Simpson's diversity index over productive rearrangements. This is the immuneACCESS table as TCRdb keeps it, with only in-frame sequences that have V and J called. A part of the clones is gone; compared with another copy, unresolved V genes explain less than half, and the rest is unexplained. V, J and clone size are taken as reported in that table, and D and trimming were inferred from the DNA itself. Across this sample there are tens of thousands of clones, with 84% seen only once. The top ten hold about 2.5% of the sample.

Each collaborating institution followed its own protocols to collect whole blood in K2EDTA tubes. For TCRbeta analysis, collaborator samples were shipped as frozen whole blood, as isolated PBMCs, or as DNA extracted from either sample type. As for this clone: Its antigen specificity is not known. Base qualities are not at hand, and no much larger clone is one base apart.

The CDR1 and CDR2 encoded by the germline V gene (reference sequence) are SEHNR and FQNEAQ. Relative to germline, V is 7 bases shorter and J is 15 bases shorter, with 25 bases between their ends. The CDR3 sequence holds 14 residues, the cysteine and phenylalanine included. Just the 42-base CDR3 DNA is kept, in frame starting at base 1. This sequence was found in a man aged 50 to 59 with acute or convalescent COVID-19. The V gene is TRBV7-9 and the J gene is TRBJ2-1, with TRBD2 as a weak D call on 6 bases. What was sequenced was peripheral blood. The CDR3 is CASTQFGGASFWFF. The nucleotide sequence reads TGTGCCAGCACCCAATTTGGAGGGGCCTCATTTTGGTTCTTC.